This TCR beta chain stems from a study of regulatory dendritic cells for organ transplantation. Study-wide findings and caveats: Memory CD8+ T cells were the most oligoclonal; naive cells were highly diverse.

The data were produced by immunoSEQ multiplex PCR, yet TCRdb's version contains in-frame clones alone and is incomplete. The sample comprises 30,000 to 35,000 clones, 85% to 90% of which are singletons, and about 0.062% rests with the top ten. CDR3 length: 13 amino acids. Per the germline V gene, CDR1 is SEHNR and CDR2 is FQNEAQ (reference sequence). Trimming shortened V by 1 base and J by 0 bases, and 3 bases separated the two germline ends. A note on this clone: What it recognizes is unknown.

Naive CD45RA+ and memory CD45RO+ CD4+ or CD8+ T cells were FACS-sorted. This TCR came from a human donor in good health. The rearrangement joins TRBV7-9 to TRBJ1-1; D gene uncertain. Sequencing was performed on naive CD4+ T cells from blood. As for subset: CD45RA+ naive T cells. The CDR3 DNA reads TGTGCCAGCAGCTTAGATGTGAACACTGAAGCTTTCTTT. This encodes CASSLDVNTEAFF.